These 32 T cell receptor beta chains share one sample of origin, sequenced in a study of blood T cells in healthy people across ages. The use of a sample-barcoded 5' primer and a J-beta primer mix characterized a second PCR of about 7 to 12 cycles. Each CDR3 protein gets one entry after TCRdb re-called the 5' RACE reads with MiXCR. The repertoire holds roughly 700,000 distinct CDR3 sequences, about half seen once, with 30% to 40% in the top ten. Sequencing used blood. The receptor set was obtained from a woman aged 60-75 years in good health.

The CDR3 DNA reads TGTGCCAGCAGCACCGAAGCTGGGACACCGAGGCAGTACTTC. As protein: CASSTEAGTPRQYF. The chain employs TRBV9 and TRBJ2-7, with TRBD1 as a possible D gene (6 bases). Germline V gene lookup returns CDR1 SGDLS and CDR2 YYNGEE. The CDR3 loop spans 14 amino acids. Trimming removed 4 bases at V and 9 bases at J, with 20 bases between.

This chain connects TRBV6-2 or TRBV6-3 to TRBJ2-5, with TRBD2 as a possible D gene (5 bases). This CDR3 spans 12 amino acids. The V end was cut by 9 bases, the J end by 0 bases, with 8 bases between. Germline V gene sequence: CDR1 MNHEY, CDR2 SVGEGT. The CDR3 DNA sequence: TGTGCCAGTCGGGGAGACCAAGAGACCCAGTACTTC. Residues: CASRGDQETQYF.

This clonotype was recorded a few times. The V and J genes are TRBV7-3 and TRBJ2-7; 8 bases are shared with TRBD2. Germline V CDR1 and CDR2: SGHTA, FQGTGA. This CDR3 is built from 16 residues. V trimming: 0 bases; J trimming: 3 bases; junction bases outside the gene matches: 7. The CDR3 nucleotides read TGTGCCAGCAGCTTAACCCCAGCGGGAGTTGTCTACGAGCAGTACTTC. This translates into CASSLTPAGVVYEQYF.

The rearrangement uses TRBV6-2 or TRBV6-3 and TRBJ2-1; D possibly corresponds to TRBD1 (5 bases). Between the trimmed V and J ends, which lost 4 bases and 0 bases, there was a span of 10 bases. Germline V gene data show CDR1 as MNHEY and CDR2 as SVGEGT. This CDR3 has 15 residues. The CDR3 loop reads CASSSGITSYNEQFF. Written as DNA, the CDR3 is TGTGCCAGCAGTTCAGGGATTACCTCCTACAATGAGCAGTTCTTC.

This clonotype was counted only a few times. The chain links TRBV4-3 to TRBJ2-4; 11 bases fit TRBD1. Near its end, the DNA agrees better with TRBJ2-7, so the J call may be wrong. The CDR3 contains 15 residues. Looked up from germline, CDR1 is LGHNA and CDR2 is YSLEER. CDR3 sequence reads: CASSLRAGQGGEQYF. The CDR3 region has the DNA TGCGCCAGCAGTCTACGAGCGGGACAGGGGGGCGAGCAGTACTTC.

CDR3 in amino acids: CATSNYRGSNQPQHF. CDR3 DNA sequence: TGTGCCACCAGCAACTACAGGGGTAGCAATCAGCCCCAGCATTTT. The chain uses TRBV15 and TRBJ1-5, with TRBD1 matching over 7 bases. Germline V gene data show CDR1 as LNHNV and CDR2 as YYDKDF (reference sequence). This CDR3 spans 15 amino acids. The junction had 3 bases not matched to a gene; V was cut back by 4 bases and J by 0 bases.

For this clonotype: Possible read error: a much larger clone is one base away. The chain employs TRBV2 and TRBJ2-1; 10 positions agree with TRBD2. TRBJ2-7 matches the DNA end more closely, so the J call is doubtful. Germline CDR1 and CDR2: SNHLY and FYNNEI. The CDR3 is 15 amino acids. CDR3 nucleotides: TGTGCCAGCAGCCCTAGCGGGAGCTCCTACAATGAGCAGTACTTC. It yields the protein CASSPSGSSYNEQYF.

The chain joins TRBV6-5 to TRBJ1-2; D gene uncertain. Trimming removed 6 bases from V and 8 bases from J, with 13 bases in between. CDR3 size: 12 residues. Germline V lookup: CDR1 MNHEY, CDR2 SVGAGI. CDR3 in amino acids: CASRVQTGGYTF. CDR3 nucleotide sequence: TGTGCCAGCAGGGTACAAACGGGAGGCTACACCTTC.

As concerns this clonotype: A read error may be the cause here, since a much bigger clone is one base away. This chain's CDR3 is CSGEVFNEQFF. The CDR3, as DNA: TGCAGCGGTGAAGTCTTCAATGAGCAGTTCTTC. The rearrangement joins TRBV29-1 to TRBJ2-1; D not resolved. The V gene's germline CDR1 is SQVTM and CDR2 ANQGSEA. The CDR3 has 11 residues.

V gene TRBV28 combines with J gene TRBJ2-1, with D hard to call. There are 15 residues in the CDR3. Germline values: CDR1 MDHEN, CDR2 SYDVKM. Trimming took off 5 bases at V and 4 bases at J, with 15 bases between the two ends. CDR3 protein: CASSLIPTDYNEQFF. The CDR3 nucleotides read TGTGCCAGCAGTCTCATACCCACCGATTACAATGAGCAGTTCTTC.

V gene TRBV12-5 combines with J gene TRBJ2-5; D tentatively reads TRBD1 or TRBD2 (6 bases each). TRBJ2-7 explains the end of the DNA better; the J call may be wrong. CDR1 LGHNT and CDR2 FRNRAP come from the germline V gene. The CDR3 covers 14 residues. The CDR3 region is CASGAGGRTYEQYF. CDR3 coding DNA: TGTGCTAGTGGTGCCGGGGGCAGGACCTACGAGCAGTACTTC.

This chain joins TRBV18 and TRBJ2-3, with D unclear. CDR1 and CDR2 from the germline V gene are KGHSH and LQKENI. The CDR3 consists of 13 residues. The V and J ends lost 3 bases and 4 bases respectively, with 8 bases between them. The CDR3 loop is CASSPRFPDTQYF. The CDR3 bases are TGTGCCAGCTCACCCCGCTTTCCAGATACGCAGTATTTT.

CDR3: CASFGPGTASGNTIYF. The CDR3 coding sequence is TGTGCCAGTTTCGGGCCCGGGACAGCCTCTGGAAACACCATATATTTT. The rearrangement links TRBV6-6 to TRBJ1-3, with 7 bases that match TRBD1. Germline CDR1 reads MNHNY; CDR2 reads SVGAGI (reference sequence). Trimming cost V 9 bases and J 0 bases; bases outside gene matches: 11. CDR3 length: 16 residues.

The chain employs TRBV12-3 or TRBV12-4 and TRBJ2-4; D unclear. The V gene lost 6 bases and the J gene lost 0 bases, with 9 bases spanning the gap. CDR3 size: 14 residues. The CDR3 nucleotides are TGTGCCAGCAGCGTAACCGGAGCCAAAAACATTCAGTACTTC. This gives the protein CASSVTGAKNIQYF.

The chain carries TRBV5-5 and TRBJ1-4; TRBD1 might be the D (5 bases). There are 15 residues in the CDR3. V was cut by 3 bases and J by 7 bases, with 16 bases left in between. Germline V gene data show CDR1 as SGHKS and CDR2 as YYEKEE (reference sequence). The CDR3 bases are TGTGCCAGCAGCTCCCTTGGGGCGCGTGGTGAAAAACTGTTTTTT. This translates into CASSSLGARGEKLFF.

This chain connects TRBV21-1 to TRBJ1-2. TRBV21-1 is flagged as a pseudogene. There are 13 residues in the CDR3. DNA for the CDR3: TGTGCCAGCAGGAGGGAGTCTAACTATGGCTACACCTTC. Residues: CASRRESNYGYTF.

This chain connects TRBV7-2 to TRBJ2-3, with TRBD2 matching over 10 bases. After removal of 5 bases from V and 1 base from J, the junction contained 12 bases not matched to a gene. Germline CDR1 reads SGHTA; CDR2 reads FQGNSA. CDR3 length: 18 residues. The CDR3 loop reads CASSPVSRLAGRTDTQYF. Here the CDR3 DNA reads TGTGCCAGCAGCCCGGTGTCCAGACTAGCGGGCCGCACAGATACGCAGTATTTT.

The chain combines TRBV20-1 with TRBJ2-5; D assignment may be TRBD1 or TRBD2 (5 bases each). The CDR3 is made up of 11 amino acids. Germline lookup yields CDR1 DFQATT and CDR2 SNEGSKA (reference sequence). The V end was cut by 7 bases, the J end by 11 bases, with 17 bases between. This CDR3 reads CSVLTRGEQYF. DNA of the CDR3: TGCAGTGTTCTGACGAGGGGAGAGCAGTACTTC.

The CDR3 protein is CASSLPGRGSGGYTF. The CDR3 DNA follows: TGTGCCAGCAGCTTACCCGGCCGGGGTAGCGGTGGCTACACCTTC. V gene TRBV7-2 combines with J gene TRBJ1-2; D ambiguous. Looked up from germline, CDR1 is SGHTA and CDR2 is FQGNSA. V was cut by 2 bases and J by 7 bases, with 17 bases left in between. The CDR3 is 15 residues long.

This clonotype has a count of ten or more. The rearrangement joins TRBV20-1 to TRBJ2-3; D may be TRBD1 or TRBD2 (6 bases each). The germline V gene encodes CDR1 DFQATT and CDR2 SNEGSKA (reference sequence). The CDR3 runs to 16 residues. Trimming pared 0 bases from V and 1 base from J, leaving 14 bases between. CDR3 residues: CSARDSGEAGTDTQYF. In DNA form, the CDR3 reads TGCAGTGCTAGAGATTCAGGGGAGGCAGGCACAGATACGCAGTATTTT.

This rearrangement joins TRBV4-3 to TRBJ1-4; TRBD1 agrees at 7 bases. The CDR3 is 16 residues long. The V segment lost 4 bases and the J segment 8 bases; nucleotides outside the gene matches: 13. In germline, CDR1 is LGHNA, CDR2 YSLEER. The CDR3 protein is CASSPGTAVLREKLFF. The CDR3 DNA follows: TGCGCCAGCAGCCCCGGGACAGCCGTCTTGAGGGAAAAACTGTTTTTT.

The chain recombines TRBV9 with TRBJ2-5; 8 bases agree with TRBD2. The last part of the DNA fits TRBJ2-7 better; the J call may be wrong. The CDR3 sequence is 15 residues long. Germline CDR1 is SGDLS and CDR2 is YYNGEE. The CDR3: CASSVARTSSTEQYF. The CDR3 DNA follows: TGTGCCAGCAGCGTAGCTAGGACTAGCTCTACCGAGCAGTACTTC.

This clonotype turned up a few times. This sequence joins TRBV10-3 and TRBJ2-1; 7 bases match TRBD2. The J segment lost 6 bases and the V segment lost 2 bases, leaving 10 bases of the junction unmatched. The length of the CDR3 is 16 residues. Germline CDR1 reads ENHRY; CDR2 reads SYGVKD. CDR3 sequence reads: CAISEITAGSGNEQFF. DNA of the CDR3: TGTGCCATCAGTGAGATAACAGCGGGATCAGGCAATGAGCAGTTCTTC.

This clonotype has a handful of counts. The chain is built from TRBV7-2 and TRBJ2-4; a weak D match, TRBD2 (6 bases). With the DNA end fitting TRBJ2-7 better, the J assignment may be wrong. This CDR3 spans 15 amino acids. In germline, CDR1 is SGHTA, CDR2 FQGNSA. The DNA for the CDR3 is TGTGCCAGCAGCTTGGTGGGGGGAAGAGTTAACGAGCAGTACTTC. Encoded protein: CASSLVGGRVNEQYF.

The CDR3 DNA reads as TGTGCCAGCAGTACCGGGGGGGGGACTAGCGGGAGGTACGAGCAGTACTTC. It yields the protein CASSTGGGTSGRYEQYF. The V call is TRBV28, the J call TRBJ2-7; 15 bases match TRBD2. The CDR3 covers 17 residues. With 5 bases clipped from V and 4 bases from J, the junction kept 9 bases outside the gene matches. Germline assignment: CDR1 MDHEN and CDR2 SYDVKM.

The chain joins TRBV29-1 to TRBJ1-2; 7 bases align to TRBD1. Germline loops: CDR1 SQVTM, CDR2 ANQGSEA. The CDR3 has 14 amino acids. The V segment lost 3 bases and the J segment 5 bases; nucleotides outside the gene matches: 9. This CDR3 is CSVEEGRGRYGYTF. The CDR3 DNA follows: TGCAGCGTTGAGGAAGGCAGGGGGAGGTATGGCTACACCTTC.

The CDR3 coding sequence is TGCGCCAGCAGCTGGCAACCGGGACTAGCGGGAGAAGAGACCCAGTACTTC. Translating gives CASSWQPGLAGEETQYF. V is TRBV5-1 and J is TRBJ2-5; 14 bases align to TRBD2. J lost 3 bases, V lost 3 bases, and 7 bases had no gene match. The CDR3 is made up of 17 amino acids. Germline CDR1 reads SGHRS; CDR2 reads YFSETQ.

The chain links TRBV7-2 to TRBJ2-5; D is undetermined. The CDR3 extends over 13 amino acids. Per the germline V gene, CDR1 is SGHTA and CDR2 is FQGNSA. Deletions cut 5 bases from V and 5 bases from J, with 12 bases between. CDR3 protein: CASSPTRWETQYF. The CDR3 nucleotides are TGTGCCAGCAGCCCTACCCGGTGGGAGACCCAGTACTTC.

Written as DNA, the CDR3 is TGTGCCAGCAGTTCCCCAGGTAACAATCAGCCCCAGCATTTT. Its translation is CASSSPGNNQPQHF. The rearrangement uses TRBV6-6 and TRBJ1-5; D ambiguous. V was trimmed by 4 bases and J by 3 bases, leaving 10 bases between them. CDR3 length: 14 amino acids. The germline V gene has CDR1 MNHNY and CDR2 SVGAGI (reference sequence).

The chain couples TRBV6-2 or TRBV6-3 to TRBJ2-6; possible D gene TRBD1, 5 bases. Germline-derived CDR1 and CDR2 are MNHEY and SVGEGT. The CDR3 covers 17 residues. Trimming removed 2 bases at V and 0 bases at J, with 11 bases between. The CDR3 nucleotides are TGTGCCAGCAGTTACAGGGGATCCCGCTCTGGGGCCAACGTCCTGACTTTC. Translated: CASSYRGSRSGANVLTF.

The rearrangement uses TRBV7-9 and TRBJ1-4; TRBD1 agrees at 7 bases. Germline V gives CDR1 SEHNR, CDR2 FQNEAQ (reference sequence). With 8 bases clipped from V and 8 bases from J, the junction kept 14 bases outside the gene matches. The CDR3 has 15 amino acids. The CDR3 sequence is CASDISGQAGEKLFF. The CDR3 DNA sequence: TGTGCCAGCGATATATCCGGACAGGCCGGCGAAAAACTGTTTTTT. Full variable domain (outside the CDR3, taken from reference TRBV7-9 and TRBJ1-4): DTGVSQNPRHKITKRGQNVTFRCDPISEHNRLYWYRQTLGQGPEFLTYFQNEAQLEKSRLLSDRFSAERPKGSFSTLEIQRTEQGDSAMYLCASDISGQAGEKLFFGSGTQLSVL.

The chain links TRBV5-1 to TRBJ2-1; perhaps TRBD1 as D (6 bases). The CDR3 spans 16 residues. The V end was cut by 5 bases, the J end by 1 base, with 16 bases between. Germline CDR1 and CDR2: SGHRS and YFSETQ. The CDR3 spells CASRKQGSRSYNEQFF. CDR3 DNA sequence: TGCGCCAGCAGAAAACAGGGTTCCCGTTCCTACAATGAGCAGTTCTTC.